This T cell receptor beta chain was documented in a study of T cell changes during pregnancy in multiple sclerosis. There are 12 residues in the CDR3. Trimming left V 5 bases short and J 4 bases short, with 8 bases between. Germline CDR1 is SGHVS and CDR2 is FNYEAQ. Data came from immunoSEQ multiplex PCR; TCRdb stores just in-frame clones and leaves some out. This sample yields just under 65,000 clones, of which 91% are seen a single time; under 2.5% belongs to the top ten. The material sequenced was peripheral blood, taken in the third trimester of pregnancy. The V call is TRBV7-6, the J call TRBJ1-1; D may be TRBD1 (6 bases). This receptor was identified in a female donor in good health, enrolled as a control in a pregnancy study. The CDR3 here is CASSQGGTEAFF. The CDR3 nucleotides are TGTGCCAGCAGCCAAGGGGGCACTGAAGCTTTCTTT.